The clone carrying this T cell receptor (beta chain) was observed a few times. This sample stems from a study of cytomegalovirus exposure and HLA in healthy donors. Germline V lookup: CDR1 LNHNV, CDR2 YYDKDF (reference sequence). CDR3 length equals 15 residues. V lost 10 bases and J 4 bases, leaving 21 bases between the germline ends. The PCR ran on 60 Vbeta and 13 Jbeta primers. The method was immunoSEQ multiplex PCR; TCRdb's version includes in-frame clones alone and lacks a portion of them. The table records 65,000 to 100,000 clones, more than 60% of them present only once. Sequenced input: PBMCs. This receptor was obtained from a middle-aged man in good health and CMV-seronegative. The rearrangement joins TRBV15 to TRBJ2-3; D perhaps matches TRBD2 (6 bases). This CDR3 is CASPSWRGWSDTQYF. CDR3 in DNA: TGTGCCAGCCCGTCGTGGAGGGGCTGGTCAGATACGCAGTATTTT.